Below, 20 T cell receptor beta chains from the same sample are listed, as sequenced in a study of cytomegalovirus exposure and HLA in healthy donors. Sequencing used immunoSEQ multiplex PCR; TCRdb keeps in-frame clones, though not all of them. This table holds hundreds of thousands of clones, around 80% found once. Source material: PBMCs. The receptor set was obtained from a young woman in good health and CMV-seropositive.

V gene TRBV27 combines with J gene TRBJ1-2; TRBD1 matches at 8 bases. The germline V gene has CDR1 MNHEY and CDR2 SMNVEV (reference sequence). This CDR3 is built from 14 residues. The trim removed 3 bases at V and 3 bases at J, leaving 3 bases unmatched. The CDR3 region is CASSLSGGDYGYTF. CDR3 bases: TGTGCCAGCAGTTTGTCAGGGGGCGACTATGGCTACACCTTC.

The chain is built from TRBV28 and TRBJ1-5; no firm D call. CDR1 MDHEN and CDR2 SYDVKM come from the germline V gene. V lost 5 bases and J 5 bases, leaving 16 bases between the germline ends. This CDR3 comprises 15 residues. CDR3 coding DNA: TGTGCCAGCAGTACGCCCGGAAGGGCCGATCAGCCCCAGCATTTT. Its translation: CASSTPGRADQPQHF.

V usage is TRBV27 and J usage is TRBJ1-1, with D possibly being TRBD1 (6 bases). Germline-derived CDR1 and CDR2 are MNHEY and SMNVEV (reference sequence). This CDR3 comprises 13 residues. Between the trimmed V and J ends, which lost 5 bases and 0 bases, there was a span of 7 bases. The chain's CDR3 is CASSQGLNTEAFF. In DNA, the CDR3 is TGTGCCAGCAGTCAGGGGCTGAACACTGAAGCTTTCTTT.

Written as DNA, the CDR3 is TGTGCCAGCAGCCTTCAGGGTGCTGGAAACACCATATATTTT. Translation gives CASSLQGAGNTIYF. The J gene is TRBJ1-3, the V gene TRBV5-4; tentative D call: TRBD1 (5 bases). V was cut by 4 bases and J by 2 bases, with 10 bases left in between. The CDR3 consists of 14 residues. Germline V CDR1 and CDR2: SGHNT, YYREEE (reference sequence).

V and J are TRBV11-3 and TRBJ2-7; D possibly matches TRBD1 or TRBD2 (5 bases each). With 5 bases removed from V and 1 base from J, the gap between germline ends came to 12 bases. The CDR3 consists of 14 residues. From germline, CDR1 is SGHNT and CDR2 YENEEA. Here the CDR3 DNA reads TGTGCCAGCAGCACCTGGGACGGTTCCTACGAGCAGTACTTC. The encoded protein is CASSTWDGSYEQYF.

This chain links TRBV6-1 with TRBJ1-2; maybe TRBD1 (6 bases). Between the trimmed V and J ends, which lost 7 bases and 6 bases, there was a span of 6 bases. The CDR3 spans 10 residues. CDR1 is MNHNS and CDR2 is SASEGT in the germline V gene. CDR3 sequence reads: CASKGDGYTF. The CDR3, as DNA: TGTGCCAGCAAGGGGGATGGCTACACCTTC.

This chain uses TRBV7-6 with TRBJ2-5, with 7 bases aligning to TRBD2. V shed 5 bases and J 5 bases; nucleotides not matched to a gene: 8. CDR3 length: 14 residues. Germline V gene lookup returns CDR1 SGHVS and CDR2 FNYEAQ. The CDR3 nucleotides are TGTGCCAGCAGCCCCAGGAGGGAGGGGGAGACCCAGTACTTC. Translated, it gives CASSPRREGETQYF. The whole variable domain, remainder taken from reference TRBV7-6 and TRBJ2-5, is GAGVSQSPRYKVTKRGQDVALRCDPISGHVSLYWYRQALGQGPEFLTYFNYEAQQDKSGLPNDRFSAERPEGSISTLTIQRTEQRDSAMYRCASSPRREGETQYFGPGTRLLVL.

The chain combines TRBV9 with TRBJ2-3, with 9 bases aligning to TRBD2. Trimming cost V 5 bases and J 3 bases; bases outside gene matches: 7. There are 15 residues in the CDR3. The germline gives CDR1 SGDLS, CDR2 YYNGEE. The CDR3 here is CASSRREGRTDTQYF. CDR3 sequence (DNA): TGTGCCAGCAGTCGGCGGGAGGGACGGACAGATACGCAGTATTTT. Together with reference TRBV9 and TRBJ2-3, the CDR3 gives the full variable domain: DSGVTQTPKHLITATGQRVTLRCSPRSGDLSVYWYQQSLDQGLQFLIQYYNGEERAKGNILERFSAQQFPDLHSELNLSSLELGDSALYFCASSRREGRTDTQYFGPGTRLTVL.

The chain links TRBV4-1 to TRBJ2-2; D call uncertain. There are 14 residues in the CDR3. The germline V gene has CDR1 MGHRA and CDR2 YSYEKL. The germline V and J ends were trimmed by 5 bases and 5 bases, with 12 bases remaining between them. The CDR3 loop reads CASSGRMLTGELFF. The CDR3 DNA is TGCGCCAGCAGCGGTCGTATGTTAACCGGGGAGCTGTTTTTT.

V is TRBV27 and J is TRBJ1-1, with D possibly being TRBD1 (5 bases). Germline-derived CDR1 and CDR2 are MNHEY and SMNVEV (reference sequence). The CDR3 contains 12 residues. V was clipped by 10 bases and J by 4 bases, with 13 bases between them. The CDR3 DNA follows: TGTGCCACCAAGGGGCGGCCCACTGAAGCTTTCTTT. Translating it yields CATKGRPTEAFF.

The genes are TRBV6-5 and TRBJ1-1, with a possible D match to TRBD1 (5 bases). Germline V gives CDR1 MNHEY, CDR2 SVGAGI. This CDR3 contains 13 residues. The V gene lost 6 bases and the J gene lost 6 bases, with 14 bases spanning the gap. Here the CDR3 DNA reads TGTGCCAGCAGACGAGGGGTGATGGCTGAAGCTTTCTTT. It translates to CASRRGVMAEAFF.

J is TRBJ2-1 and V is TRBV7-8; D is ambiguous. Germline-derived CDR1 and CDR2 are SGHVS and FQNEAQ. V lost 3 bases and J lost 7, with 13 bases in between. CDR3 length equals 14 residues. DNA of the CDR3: TGTGCCAGCAGCTTCGGCCCCCCGCCTAATGAGCAGTTCTTC. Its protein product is CASSFGPPPNEQFF.

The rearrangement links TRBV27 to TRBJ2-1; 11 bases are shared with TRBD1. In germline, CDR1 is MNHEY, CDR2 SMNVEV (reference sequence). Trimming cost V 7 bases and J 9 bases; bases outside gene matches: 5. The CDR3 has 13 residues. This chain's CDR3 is CASTRGQGAEQFF. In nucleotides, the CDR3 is TGTGCCAGCACCCGAGGACAGGGGGCTGAGCAGTTCTTC.

DNA for the CDR3: TGCGCCAGCAGCGGCGGGAGAGACTACGAGCAGTACTTC. As protein: CASSGGRDYEQYF. The chain combines TRBV4-1 with TRBJ2-7; 7 nucleotides match TRBD2. Looked up from germline, CDR1 is MGHRA and CDR2 is YSYEKL. This CDR3 comprises 13 residues. J lost 3 bases, V lost 5 bases, and 4 bases had no gene match.

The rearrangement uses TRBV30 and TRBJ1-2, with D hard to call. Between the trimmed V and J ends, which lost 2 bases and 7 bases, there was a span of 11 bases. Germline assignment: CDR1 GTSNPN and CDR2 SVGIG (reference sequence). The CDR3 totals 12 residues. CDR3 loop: CAWSTGVTGYTF. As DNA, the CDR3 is TGTGCCTGGAGTACTGGGGTTACTGGCTACACCTTC.

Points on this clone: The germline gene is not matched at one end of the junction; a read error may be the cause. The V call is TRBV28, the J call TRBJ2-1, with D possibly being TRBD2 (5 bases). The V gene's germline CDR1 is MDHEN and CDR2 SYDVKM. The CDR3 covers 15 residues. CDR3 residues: CASSLRTDGYNEQFF. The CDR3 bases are TGTGCCAGTAGTTTGAGGACTGATGGTTACAATGAGCAGTTCTTC.

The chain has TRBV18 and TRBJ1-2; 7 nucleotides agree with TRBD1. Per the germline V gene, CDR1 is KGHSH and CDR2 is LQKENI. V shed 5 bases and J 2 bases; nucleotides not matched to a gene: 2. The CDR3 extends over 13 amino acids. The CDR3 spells CASSGQDNYGYTF. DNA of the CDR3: TGTGCCAGCTCAGGACAGGACAACTATGGCTACACCTTC.

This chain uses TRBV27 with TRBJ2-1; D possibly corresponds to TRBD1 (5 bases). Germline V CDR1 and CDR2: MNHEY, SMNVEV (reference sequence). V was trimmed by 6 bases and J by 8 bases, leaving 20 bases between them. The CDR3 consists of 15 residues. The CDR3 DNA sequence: TGTGCCAGCAGCCCATCCATTAGGGGTATCTATGAGCAGTTCTTC. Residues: CASSPSIRGIYEQFF.

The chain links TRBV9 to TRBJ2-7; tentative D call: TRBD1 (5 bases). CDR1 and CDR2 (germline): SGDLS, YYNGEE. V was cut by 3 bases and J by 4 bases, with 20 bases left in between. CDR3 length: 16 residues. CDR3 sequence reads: CASSGRPETDPYEQYF. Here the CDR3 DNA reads TGTGCCAGCAGCGGGCGGCCGGAGACAGACCCGTACGAGCAGTACTTC.

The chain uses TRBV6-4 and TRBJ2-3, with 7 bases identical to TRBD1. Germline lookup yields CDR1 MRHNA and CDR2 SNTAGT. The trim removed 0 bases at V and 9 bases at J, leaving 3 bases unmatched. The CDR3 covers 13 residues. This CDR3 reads CASSDSKTGTQYF. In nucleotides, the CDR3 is TGTGCCAGCAGTGACTCTAAGACAGGGACGCAGTATTTT.